The 12 T cell receptor beta chains in this list originate from one sample, sequenced in a study of T cell responses to AZD1222 COVID-19 vaccine. Measured with immunoSEQ multiplex PCR; TCRdb has only the in-frame clones, and not every one. The sample holds 75,000 to 95,000 clones, approximately 90% seen once. The source was peripheral blood, collected on day 0 of AZD1222 vaccination. These receptors were obtained from an adult in good health.

This clone was found once. The chain uses TRBV6-5 and TRBJ2-5, with 8 positions matching TRBD2. Germline loops: CDR1 MNHEY, CDR2 SVGAGI. With 5 bases clipped from V and 9 bases from J, the junction kept 11 bases outside the gene matches. This CDR3 spans 14 amino acids. The CDR3 loop reads CASSPGTSGGPQYF. The CDR3 nucleotides are TGTGCCAGCAGTCCCGGAACTAGCGGCGGACCCCAGTACTTC.

The chain is built from TRBV5-1 and TRBJ2-3, with 12 bases matching TRBD1. V shed 4 bases and J 4 bases; nucleotides not matched to a gene: 7. The CDR3 covers 16 residues. The germline V gene has CDR1 SGHRS and CDR2 YFSETQ. DNA for the CDR3: TGCGCCAGCAGCGCTCTGGGGACAGGGGGCCCAGATACGCAGTATTTT. Its protein product is CASSALGTGGPDTQYF.

The chain uses TRBV7-9 and TRBJ2-2; TRBD2 agrees at 8 bases. CDR1 SEHNR and CDR2 FQNEAQ come from the germline V gene (reference sequence). CDR3 length: 14 residues. With 10 bases clipped from V and 6 bases from J, the junction kept 10 bases outside the gene matches. The CDR3 DNA follows: TGTGCCACGGGGGGACTAGTTCTGGCCGGGGAGCTGTTTTTT. It encodes CATGGLVLAGELFF.

This rearrangement joins TRBV3-1 (or the pseudogene TRBV3-2) to TRBJ1-2, with 7 positions matching TRBD1. Germline-derived CDR1 and CDR2 are LGHDT and YNNKEL (reference sequence). V shed 0 bases, J shed 7 bases, and the junction held 5 bases outside the gene matches. The CDR3 is 14 amino acids. CDR3 sequence (DNA): TGTGCCAGCAGCCAAGATCCGGCAGGGGGTGGCTACACCTTC. It codes for CASSQDPAGGGYTF.

The V and J genes are TRBV5-6 and TRBJ2-7; D is ambiguous. Trimming removed 0 bases at V and 4 bases at J, with 2 bases between. Germline loops: CDR1 SGHDT, CDR2 YYEEEE. This CDR3 is built from 11 residues. The CDR3 spells CASSLAYEQYF. CDR3 nucleotides: TGTGCCAGCAGCTTGGCATACGAGCAGTACTTC. Full variable domain (remainder filled in from reference TRBV5-6 and TRBJ2-7): DAGVTQSPTHLIKTRGQQVTLRCSPKSGHDTVSWYQQALGQGPQFIFQYYEEEERQRGNFPDRFSGHQFPNYSSELNVNALLLGDSALYLCASSLAYEQYFGPGTRLTVT.

The chain joins TRBV10-3 to TRBJ1-2; D is ambiguous. V lost 6 bases and J lost 8, with 19 bases in between. Germline loops: CDR1 ENHRY, CDR2 SYGVKD. This CDR3 has 14 amino acids. CDR3 DNA sequence: TGTGCCATCAGGTTCTCTGAAAGGGTTAGCGGCTACACCTTC. Translated, it gives CAIRFSERVSGYTF.

This sequence joins TRBV20-1 and TRBJ2-7, with no clear D. The CDR3 has 11 residues. Germline loops: CDR1 DFQATT, CDR2 SNEGSKA (reference sequence). V was pared by 0 bases and J by 6 bases, with 6 bases between. The CDR3 region is CSARDTLEQYF. The CDR3 DNA follows: TGCAGTGCTAGAGACACCCTCGAGCAGTACTTC.

This chain links TRBV10-3 with TRBJ2-5; TRBD1 matches 8 bases. The CDR3 spans 13 residues. Per germline, CDR1 ENHRY and CDR2 SYGVKD. The V gene end was trimmed by 4 bases and the J gene end by 2 bases; junction bases not matched to a gene: 0. The CDR3: CAISGQGQETQYF. The CDR3 bases are TGTGCCATCAGTGGACAGGGGCAAGAGACCCAGTACTTC.

The chain has TRBV15 and TRBJ1-1; D not certain. Germline CDR1 and CDR2: LNHNV and YYDKDF (reference sequence). The CDR3 loop spans 13 amino acids. V was pared by 5 bases and J by 6 bases, with 13 bases between. DNA for the CDR3: TGTGCCACCAGCCCCCGGGTCGGGGCTGAAGCTTTCTTT. Its protein product is CATSPRVGAEAFF.

This chain links TRBV6-2 or TRBV6-3 with TRBJ1-6; D not resolved. Germline V gives CDR1 MNHEY, CDR2 SVGEGT. V was cut by 2 bases and J by 7 bases, with 3 bases left in between. The CDR3 has 12 residues. CDR3 DNA sequence: TGTGCCAGCAGTTACGGGAATTCACCCCTCCACTTT. It specifies CASSYGNSPLHF.

The CDR3 protein is CASSYLAGGANVLTF. DNA for the CDR3: TGTGCCAGCAGTTACTTGGCGGGTGGGGCCAACGTCCTGACTTTC. J is TRBJ2-6 and V is TRBV6-2 or TRBV6-3, with D maybe TRBD2 (5 bases). The germline V and J ends were trimmed by 1 base and 3 bases, with 7 bases remaining between them. The CDR3 consists of 15 residues. CDR1 is MNHEY, CDR2 SVGEGT, per germline.

The chain carries TRBV6-5 and TRBJ1-1; TRBD1 might be the D (6 bases). The germline CDR1 and CDR2 sequences are MNHEY and SVGAGI. The CDR3 contains 15 residues. Between the trimmed V and J ends, which lost 2 bases and 4 bases, there was a span of 14 bases. CDR3 bases: TGTGCCAGCAGTTACGGCGGGGGGCAGGGCACTGAAGCTTTCTTT. This encodes CASSYGGGQGTEAFF.